The sequence of this T cell receptor (beta chain) was determined in a study of OX40 agonist ivuxolimab in advanced cancers. Background on the study: Dose-escalation patients were diagnosed with hepatocellular carcinoma, melanoma, renal cell cancer or head and neck cancer.

Trimming cost V 0 bases and J 10 bases; bases outside gene matches: 4. Germline V lookup: CDR1 SGDLS, CDR2 YYNGEE. This CDR3 is 14 amino acids long. Sequencing used immunoSEQ multiplex PCR; TCRdb keeps in-frame clones, though not all of them. The sample lists 15,000 to 16,000 clones, 80% to 90% occurring once. This sample comprised CD4+ or CD8+ T cells sorted from blood, obtained in a trial of the OX40 agonist ivuxolimab. The chain couples TRBV9 to TRBJ1-6, with 7 bases aligning to TRBD1. This TCR derives from an adult with an advanced solid tumor such as melanoma, head and neck, liver or kidney cancer. CDR3 nucleotide sequence: TGTGCCAGCAGCGTAGAAGGGGGCGGGTCACCCCTCCACTTT. This gives the protein CASSVEGGGSPLHF.